Each of the 11 T cell receptor beta chains below was sequenced from the same sample in a study of shared clonotypes between healthy human individuals. The table came from immunoSEQ multiplex PCR; TCRdb's copy has only in-frame clones and leaves some out. The sample yields roughly 1,600,000 clones, approximately 98.5% seen once. Input material: naive CD4+ T cells sorted from blood. Subset specified: CD45RA+ positively selected. Receptors originate from a man in his thirties or forties in good health.

J is TRBJ2-5 and V is TRBV6-5, with 9 bases aligning to TRBD1. CDR1 MNHEY and CDR2 SVGAGI come from the germline V gene. The ends lost 6 bases at V and 4 bases at J; junction bases unmatched: 9. The CDR3 length is 15 residues. CDR3 nucleotide sequence: TGTGCCAGCAGACCCCCCGGGACAGGGACAGAGACCCAGTACTTC. It is translated as CASRPPGTGTETQYF.

The genes are TRBV6-5 and TRBJ1-4, with no clear D. The CDR3 consists of 15 residues. Trimming removed 0 bases at V and 4 bases at J, with 9 bases between. Germline V gene lookup returns CDR1 MNHEY and CDR2 SVGAGI. The CDR3 region is CASSYSSGNNEKLFF. The CDR3 coding sequence is TGTGCCAGCAGTTACTCGTCAGGAAATAATGAAAAACTGTTTTTT.

J is TRBJ1-1 and V is TRBV29-1; D ambiguous. The V end was cut by 6 bases, the J end by 4 bases, with 18 bases between. CDR1 and CDR2 (germline): SQVTM, ANQGSEA. The CDR3 is made up of 14 amino acids. CDR3 amino acids: CSVESVGRGTEAFF. CDR3 coding DNA: TGCAGCGTGGAGAGCGTTGGTCGGGGCACTGAAGCTTTCTTT.

CDR3 nucleotide sequence: TGTGCCAGCACCCAAGCCCCAGGGGAGAATGAGCAGTACTTC. Translated: CASTQAPGENEQYF. The V gene is TRBV6-1, the J gene TRBJ2-7; TRBD1 might be the D (6 bases). The V end lost 7 bases, the J end lost 7 bases, and 20 bases lay between the germline ends. The CDR3 is 14 amino acids. From germline, CDR1 is MNHNS and CDR2 SASEGT.

The chain recombines TRBV19 with TRBJ2-7; TRBD2 matches at 10 bases. V gave up 7 bases and J gave up 1 base; unmatched junction bases: 1. Per the germline V gene, CDR1 is LNHDA and CDR2 is SQIVND (reference sequence). CDR3 size: 13 residues. The CDR3 DNA follows: TGTGCCAGTACTAGCGGGGGTTCCTACGAGCAGTACTTC. Protein sequence: CASTSGGSYEQYF.

This sequence joins TRBV11-2 and TRBJ2-5; D unclear. V lost 3 bases and J lost 0, with 8 bases in between. The CDR3 sequence is 14 residues long. The germline V gene encodes CDR1 SGHAT and CDR2 FQNNGV. The CDR3 spells CASSLLNHQETQYF. CDR3 nucleotides: TGTGCCAGCAGCTTGTTGAACCACCAAGAGACCCAGTACTTC.

The chain uses TRBV28 and TRBJ1-2, with D perhaps matching TRBD1 (5 bases). CDR1 is MDHEN, CDR2 SYDVKM, per germline. Trimming left V 6 bases short and J 6 bases short, with 14 bases between. The CDR3 covers 13 residues. This chain's CDR3 is CASRVGRVHGYTF. CDR3 DNA sequence: TGTGCCAGCAGAGTCGGCAGGGTCCATGGCTACACCTTC.

This clone came up once. The V and J genes are TRBV11-2 and TRBJ2-2, with D uncertain. CDR1 and CDR2 (germline): SGHAT, FQNNGV. The length of the CDR3 is 14 residues. Trimming pared 3 bases from V and 4 bases from J, leaving 9 bases between. The CDR3 sequence: CASSLNSGTGELFF. In DNA, the CDR3 is TGTGCCAGCAGCTTGAATAGTGGCACCGGGGAGCTGTTTTTT.

The rearrangement joins TRBV11-1 to TRBJ1-1; a possible D gene is TRBD1 (5 bases). Germline CDR1 SGHAT, CDR2 FQDESV (reference sequence). V lost 5 bases, J lost 4 bases, and 14 bases lay in between. The CDR3 is 14 residues long. The CDR3 protein is CASSRSWGSTEAFF. The CDR3 DNA is TGTGCCAGCAGCCGGAGCTGGGGGAGCACTGAAGCTTTCTTT.

The V call is TRBV18, the J call TRBJ1-1; no definite D call. The CDR3 has 17 amino acids. The ends were cut back, 2 bases at V and 1 base at J, with 17 bases in the middle. Germline V CDR1 and CDR2: KGHSH, LQKENI. Written as DNA, the CDR3 is TGTGCCAGCTCACCAAAGAGTACACCGTCTGGGAACACTGAAGCTTTCTTT. Encoded protein: CASSPKSTPSGNTEAFF.

The CDR3 loop is CASSKPGQPVSEAFF. The DNA for the CDR3 is TGTGCCAGCAGCAAACCGGGACAGCCTGTCAGTGAAGCTTTCTTT. The chain has TRBV9 and TRBJ1-1, with 7 positions matching TRBD1. Germline CDR1 is SGDLS and CDR2 is YYNGEE. The CDR3 runs to 15 residues. The trim removed 4 bases at V and 7 bases at J, leaving 13 bases unmatched.